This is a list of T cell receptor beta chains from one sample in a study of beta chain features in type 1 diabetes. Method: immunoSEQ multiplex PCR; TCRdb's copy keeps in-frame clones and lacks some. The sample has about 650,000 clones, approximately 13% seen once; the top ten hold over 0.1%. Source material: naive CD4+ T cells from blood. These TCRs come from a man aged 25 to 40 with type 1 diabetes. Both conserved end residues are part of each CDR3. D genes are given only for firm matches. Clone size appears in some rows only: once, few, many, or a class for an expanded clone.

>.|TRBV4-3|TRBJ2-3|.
TGCGCCAGCAGCCAAGATTTGAGGGCCTCGCCAGATACGCAGTATTTT
CASSQDLRASPDTQYF
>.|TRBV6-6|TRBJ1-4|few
TGTGCCACAGGTTTAACACTGGAAGAAAAACTGTTTTTT
CATGLTLEEKLFF
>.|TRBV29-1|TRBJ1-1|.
TGCAGCGTTGCCCTAACAGGGAGGAACACTGAAGCTTTCTTT
CSVALTGRNTEAFF
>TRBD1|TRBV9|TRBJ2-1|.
TGTGCCAGCAGCGTAGTAACAGGGGGTAATGAGCAGTTCTTC
CASSVVTGGNEQFF
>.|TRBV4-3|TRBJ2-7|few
TGCGCCAGCAGCCAAGAATGGCATAGCTACGAGCAGTACTTC
CASSQEWHSYEQYF
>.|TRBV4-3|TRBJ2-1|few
TGCGCCAGCAGCCAAGATAGGGTAGCGGCATACAATGAGCAGTTCTTC
CASSQDRVAAYNEQFF
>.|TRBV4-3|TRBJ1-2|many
TGCGCCAGCAGCCAAGAGGCGGGCTATGGCTACACCTTC
CASSQEAGYGYTF
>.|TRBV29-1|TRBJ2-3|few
TGCAGCGTTGAACGGGGCGGCACAGATACGCAGTATTTT
CSVERGGTDTQYF
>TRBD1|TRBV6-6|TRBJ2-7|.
TGTGCCAGCAGTAGGACAGGGGATAGATACGAGCAGTACTTC
CASSRTGDRYEQYF
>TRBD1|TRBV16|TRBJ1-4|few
TGTGCCAGCAGTCGGGACAGGGGGCAAGAAAAACTGTTTTTT
CASSRDRGQEKLFF
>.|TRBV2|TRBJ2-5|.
TGTGCCAGCAGTGAAGACTGGCGGGCCCACTACGGGACCCAGTACTTC
CASSEDWRAHYGTQYF
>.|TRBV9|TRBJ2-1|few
TGTGCCAGCAGCGTAGACGGCTCCGCGGGTAGGTATGAGCAGTTCTTC
CASSVDGSAGRYEQFF
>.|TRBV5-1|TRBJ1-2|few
TGCGCCAGCAGCTTGGGGGCGGGAGACGGCTACACCTTC
CASSLGAGDGYTF
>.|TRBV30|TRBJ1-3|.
TGTGCCTGGAGTTCGGGGTCTGGAAACACCATATATTTT
CAWSSGSGNTIYF
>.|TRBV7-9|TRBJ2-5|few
TGTGCCAGCAGCTTAAGCCCTGTGAGGGAGACCCAGTACTTC
CASSLSPVRETQYF
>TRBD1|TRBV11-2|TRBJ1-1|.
TGTGCCAGCGGGCAAGACAGGGCGGTTGTAGCTTTCTTT
CASGQDRAVVAFF
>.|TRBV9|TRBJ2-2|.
TGTGCCAGCAGCTTGCGGGCCGCGGGGGAGCTGTTTTTT
CASSLRAAGELFF
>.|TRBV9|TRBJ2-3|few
TGTGCCAGCAGCCCCCCCAGGGTGAGGGAGGATACGCAGTATTTT
CASSPPRVREDTQYF
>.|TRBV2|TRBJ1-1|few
TGTGCCAGGCGGGCAGGGGAGGTCACTGAAGCTTTCTTT
CARRAGEVTEAFF
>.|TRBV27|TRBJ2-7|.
TGTGCCAGCAGTTTATCGACAGTTCCACACTACGAGCAGTACTTC
CASSLSTVPHYEQYF
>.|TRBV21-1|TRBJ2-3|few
TGTGCCAGCAGCAAAGTAGGATGGGAGCGAACAGATACGCAGTATTTT
CASSKVGWERTDTQYF
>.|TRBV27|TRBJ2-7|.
TGTGCCAGCAGTTTAAGCTTCGGCGAGCAGTACTTC
CASSLSFGEQYF
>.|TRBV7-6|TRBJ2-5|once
TGTGCCAGCTCTAGAAACCAGGGGAAAGAGACCCAGTACTTC
CASSRNQGKETQYF
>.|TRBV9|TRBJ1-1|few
TGTGCCAGCAGCGTAGACTTGGGCAGCAACACTGAAGCTTTCTTT
CASSVDLGSNTEAFF
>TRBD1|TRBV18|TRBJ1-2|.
TGTGCCAGCTCAGCTTCGGGACAGGGAGAAGGCTACACCTTC
CASSASGQGEGYTF
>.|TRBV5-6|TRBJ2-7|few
TGTGCCAGCAGCCGAGGACAGCGCCACTACGAGCAGTACTTC
CASSRGQRHYEQYF
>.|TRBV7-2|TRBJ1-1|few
TGTGCCAGCAGCTTAACGGAGATGGGCACTGAAGCTTTCTTT
CASSLTEMGTEAFF
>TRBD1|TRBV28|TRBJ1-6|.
TGTGCCAGCTCAGGGGGTAATTCACCCCTCCACTTT
CASSGGNSPLHF
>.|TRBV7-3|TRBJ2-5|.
TGTGCCAGCAGCCCCGCTGGGGGCCAAGAGACCCAGTACTTC
CASSPAGGQETQYF
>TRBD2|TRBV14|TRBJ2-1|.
TGTGCCAGCAGCCAAACCAAGGGGACTAGCGGGGGCTCCTACAATGAGCAGTTCTTC
CASSQTKGTSGGSYNEQFF
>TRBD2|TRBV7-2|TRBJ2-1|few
TGTGCCAGCAGCTTAGATCCGCGGGGGGGCACTTACAATGAGCAGTTCTTC
CASSLDPRGGTYNEQFF
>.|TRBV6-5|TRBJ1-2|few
TGTGCCAGCAGTCACGACCGGGGAGATGGCTACACCTTC
CASSHDRGDGYTF
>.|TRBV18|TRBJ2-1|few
TGTGCCAGCTCACCACGGGAAAGTCCCGATACCTCCAATGAGCAGTTCTTC
CASSPRESPDTSNEQFF